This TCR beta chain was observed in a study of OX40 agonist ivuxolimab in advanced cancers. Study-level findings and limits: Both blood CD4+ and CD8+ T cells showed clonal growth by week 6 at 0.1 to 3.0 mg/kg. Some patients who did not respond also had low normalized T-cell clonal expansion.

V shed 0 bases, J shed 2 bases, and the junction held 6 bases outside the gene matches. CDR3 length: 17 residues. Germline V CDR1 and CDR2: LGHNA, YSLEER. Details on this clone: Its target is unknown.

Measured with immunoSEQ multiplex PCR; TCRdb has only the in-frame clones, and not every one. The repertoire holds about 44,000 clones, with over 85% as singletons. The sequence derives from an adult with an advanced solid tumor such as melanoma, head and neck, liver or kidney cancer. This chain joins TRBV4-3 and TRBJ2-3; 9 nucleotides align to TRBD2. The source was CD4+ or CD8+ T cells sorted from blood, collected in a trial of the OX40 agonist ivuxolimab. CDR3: CASSQDWRGGFTDTQYF. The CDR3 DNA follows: TGCGCCAGCAGCCAAGATTGGCGGGGGGGATTCACAGATACGCAGTATTTT.